This T cell receptor (beta chain) was identified in a study of T cells after posttransplantation cyclophosphamide. Cyclophosphamide on days +3 and +4 followed busulfan-fludarabine conditioning and a marrow graft. Germline CDR1 reads MDHEN; CDR2 reads SYDVKM. Trimming pared 8 bases from V and 4 bases from J, leaving 9 bases between. CDR3 length equals 11 residues. There are many counts of this clone. What it binds is unknown. The same CDR3 can be traced to other DNA sequences in this sample. Here immunoSEQ multiplex PCR was the method, and the copy in TCRdb shows in-frame clones only, minus some. Listed for the sample are about 11,000 clones, none seen a single time. Whole-study findings and limits: Recipient CMV seropositivity and CMV reactivation strongly tracked TRB clonality. Tissue-infiltrating T cells from skin or gut overlapped little with blood T cells. Later post-transplant blood repertoires were often dominated by donor CD8+ memory clones.

This receptor was obtained from a female patient in her thirties or forties who received an allogeneic stem cell transplant from a related donor, was CMV-positive, and had no GVHD. Some T cells may be provided by the graft donor. V and J are TRBV28 and TRBJ2-7; unclear D gene. Material: PBMCs, obtained after allogeneic stem cell transplant with posttransplant cyclophosphamide. The CDR3 spells CASAAPYEQYF. The CDR3 bases are TGTGCCAGCGCAGCGCCGTACGAGCAGTACTTC.